What follows is one T cell receptor (beta chain) and its context. Its specificity is unknown. TCRdb fed the 5' RACE reads into MiXCR, producing one record per CDR3 protein. The top ten hold over 4% of the sample, which has 100,000 to 150,000 distinct CDR3 sequences, over 15% seen once. The sample originates from a study of T-cell memory formation after mild COVID-19. Overall study findings and caveats: CD4+ clones that contracted lay mainly in CM and EM; CD8+ ones lay in EMRA. Among clones contracting day 15 to 85, CD4/CD8 was balanced, whereas later expanders leaned CD4+.

Trimming pared 6 bases from V and 5 bases from J, leaving 13 bases between. The CDR3 covers 13 residues. CDR1 is SGHAT, CDR2 FQNNGV, per germline. V usage is TRBV11-2 and J usage is TRBJ2-5, with D unclear. What was sequenced was PBMCs or a T cell subset sorted from them (not recorded which). The sequence was obtained from a man between 18 and 29 years old who had mild COVID-19 (a few samples of this study predate the infection). Cell type and time point are not known. For the CDR3, the DNA is TGTGCCAGCAGACGACTGGTCCGGGAGACCCAGTACTTC. Residues: CASRRLVRETQYF.